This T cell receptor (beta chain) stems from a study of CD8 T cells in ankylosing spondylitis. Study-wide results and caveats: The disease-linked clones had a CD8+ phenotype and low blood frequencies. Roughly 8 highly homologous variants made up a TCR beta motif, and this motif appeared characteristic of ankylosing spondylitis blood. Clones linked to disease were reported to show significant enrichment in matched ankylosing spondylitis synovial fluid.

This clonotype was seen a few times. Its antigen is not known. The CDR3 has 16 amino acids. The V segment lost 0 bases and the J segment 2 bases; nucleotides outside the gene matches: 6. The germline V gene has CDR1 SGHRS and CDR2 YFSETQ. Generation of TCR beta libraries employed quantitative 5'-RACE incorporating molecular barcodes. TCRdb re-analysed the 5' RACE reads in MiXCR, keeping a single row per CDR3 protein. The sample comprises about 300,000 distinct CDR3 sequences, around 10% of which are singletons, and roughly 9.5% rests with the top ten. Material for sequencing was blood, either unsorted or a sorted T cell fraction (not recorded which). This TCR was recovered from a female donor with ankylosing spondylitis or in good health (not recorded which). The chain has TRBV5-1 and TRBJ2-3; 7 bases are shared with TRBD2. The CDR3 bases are TGCGCCAGCAGCTTGGTTCAAGCGGGACCCACAGATACGCAGTATTTT. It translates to CASSLVQAGPTDTQYF.